The present TCR beta chain was sequenced within a study of beta chain features in type 1 diabetes. The overall study: Healthy donors resembled patients in age, gender and cell yields.

Comments on this clone: Its cognate antigen is unknown.

Sequencing targeted expressed TCRB transcripts, as all isolated RNA had been reverse transcribed. Mean read depth for naive, central memory and regulatory T cell samples was approximately 3.57 million reads. Clones were sequenced by immunoSEQ multiplex PCR, and TCRdb holds only the in-frame ones, with some missing. Among fewer than 900,000 clones listed, 15% to 20% were seen once. The CDR3 has 14 amino acids. Trimming took 6 bases from V and 5 from J, leaving 13 bases between them. Germline V gene lookup returns CDR1 SNHLY and CDR2 FYNNEI. Study outcomes and limitations: Researchers caution that PCR might favor shorter templates, equally among patients and controls.

This sequence joins TRBV2 and TRBJ1-4; D gene ambiguous. The receptor was isolated from a woman younger than 30 in good health. The sequencing input was naive CD4+ T cells from blood. CDR3 nucleotide sequence: TGTGCCAGCAGACTACAAACAAAAAATGAAAAACTGTTTTTT. As protein: CASRLQTKNEKLFF.